The clone carrying this T cell receptor beta chain was seen more than once but under ten times. Its target is not known. Some clones are missing from TCRdb's copy, which holds only in-frame ones; the method was immunoSEQ multiplex PCR. The sample holds 11,000 or so clones, about 79% seen once. This specimen belongs to a study of immune evolution from preneoplasia to lung adenocarcinoma. Whole-study results and caveats: Top clone share appeared to fall from AAH through AIS, MIA, adenocarcinoma.

The CDR3 runs 15 residues. Germline V gene sequence: CDR1 SEHNR, CDR2 FQNEAQ (reference sequence). After removal of 5 bases from V and 0 bases from J, the junction contained 7 bases not matched to a gene. Premalignant or tumor cells were enriched by macro-dissection after pathologic assessment. Sequencing was done on a sample of FFPE minimally invasive lung adenocarcinoma tissue. The rearrangement joins TRBV7-9 to TRBJ2-7; 7 nucleotides line up with TRBD1. This sequence was found in a person between 55 and 80 years old with lung adenocarcinoma. CDR3 coding DNA: TGTGCCAGCAGCCCCACAGGGGCACTCTCCTACGAGCAGTACTTC. Its translation is CASSPTGALSYEQYF.